This T cell receptor (beta chain) was captured in a study of graft-versus-host responses after intestinal transplantation. Study context: Each recipient received anti-thymocyte globulin induction, then tacrolimus and steroids for three to four years.

Marrow obtained after transplant originated from the posterior iliac crest or elsewhere. Details on this clone: The antigen remains undetermined.

Using immunoSEQ multiplex PCR, the repertoire was profiled, and TCRdb retains in-frame clones only, with some absent. The table shows 15,000 to 20,000 clones, with more than 75% occurring only once. V shed 3 bases and J 4 bases; nucleotides not matched to a gene: 0. Per the germline V gene, CDR1 is MRHNA and CDR2 is SNTAGT. This CDR3 region has 14 residues. General observations from the study: Recipient marrow showed GvH clones, some seen first in ileum or blood.

The receptor's source is a human patient who received an intestinal transplant, so some T cells may come from the graft donor. The chain is built from TRBV6-4 and TRBJ2-3; 11 nucleotides match TRBD1. Sequencing was performed on bone marrow, taken around 120 days after intestinal transplantation. The CDR3 DNA sequence: TGTGCCAGCAGTGAGGGACAGGGGGCAGATACGCAGTATTTT. Translating gives CASSEGQGADTQYF.